Following are 28 T cell receptor beta chains from one sample sequenced in a study of T cell repertoires in cytomegalovirus infection. These receptors are not linked to any known antigen. Via MiXCR, TCRdb re-called the reads, giving one row per CDR3 protein. Of hundreds of thousands of distinct CDR3 sequences detected, approximately 30% appear once; the ten largest clones hold roughly an eighth. Sequencing was performed on cultured CD8+ T cells from PBMCs, taken from culture after CMV antigen stimulation. Source of these receptors: a human donor in good health (CMV status not recorded). Some clones in this sample may be carry-over from other donors' samples.

This sequence joins TRBV12-3 or TRBV12-4 and TRBJ1-4; TRBD1 aligns across 9 bases. V was pared by 6 bases and J by 7 bases, with 9 bases of the junction left unmatched. This CDR3 is 15 amino acids long. CDR3 residues: CASSHPGQGGEKLFF. The CDR3 nucleotides read TGTGCCAGCAGCCATCCGGGACAGGGCGGTGAAAAACTGTTTTTT.

The table lists this clonotype with a few counts. CDR3 sequence (DNA): TGTGCCAGCAGCTCGGAACTAATGGGAACGCAGTATTTT. Its translation is CASSSELMGTQYF. The genes are TRBV7-6 and TRBJ2-3; D not resolved. Germline V gene sequence: CDR1 SGHVS, CDR2 FNYEAQ. V was clipped by 4 bases and J by 9 bases, with 14 bases between them. The length of the CDR3 is 13 residues.

This clonotype occurred a few times. The chain is built from TRBV7-9 and TRBJ2-3; 9 bases are shared with TRBD2. The CDR3 totals 15 residues. V lost 4 bases and J lost 2; bases outside the gene matches: 4. The V gene's germline CDR1 is SEHNR and CDR2 FQNEAQ (reference sequence). The CDR3 DNA is TGTGCCAGCAGCTCAGAGCGGGGGGACACAGATACGCAGTATTTT. Amino acid sequence: CASSSERGDTDTQYF.

The gene calls are TRBV14 and TRBJ1-5; tentatively, D is TRBD1 (6 bases). Deletions cut 4 bases from V and 11 bases from J, with 18 bases between. CDR1 SGHDN and CDR2 FVKESK come from the germline V gene. The length of the CDR3 is 14 residues. This CDR3 is CASSRVAGEWTQHF. CDR3 nucleotide sequence: TGTGCCAGCAGCCGGGTGGCAGGGGAATGGACCCAGCATTTT.

The gene calls are TRBV13 and TRBJ1-1; 9 bases line up with TRBD1. The J segment lost 6 bases and the V segment lost 5 bases, leaving 7 bases of the junction unmatched. This CDR3 has 14 residues. Germline V gene sequence: CDR1 PRHDT, CDR2 FYEKMQ (reference sequence). In nucleotides, the CDR3 is TGTGCCAGCAGCCCTGGACAGGGGTGGGCTGAAGCTTTCTTT. Translation gives CASSPGQGWAEAFF.

This clonotype was observed many times. As DNA, the CDR3 is TGTGCCAGCAGCGTAATGTCGTTTAACACCGGGGAGCTGTTTTTT. Residues: CASSVMSFNTGELFF. This sequence joins TRBV7-2 and TRBJ2-2; D is unclear. Per germline, CDR1 SGHTA and CDR2 FQGNSA. V lost 5 bases, J lost 2 bases, and 12 bases lay in between. This CDR3 region has 15 residues.

V usage is TRBV12-3 or TRBV12-4 and J usage is TRBJ2-7; TRBD2 aligns across 8 bases. This CDR3 has 14 amino acids. V gave up 5 bases and J gave up 6 bases; unmatched junction bases: 9. CDR3 region: CASSPAGEVSEQYV. The DNA of the CDR3 is TGTGCCAGCAGTCCAGCGGGGGAGGTGAGCGAGCAGTACGTC.

The chain couples TRBV27 to TRBJ2-1; 7 bases are shared with TRBD1. V gave up 6 bases and J gave up 5 bases; unmatched junction bases: 7. Germline V gene data show CDR1 as MNHEY and CDR2 as SMNVEV (reference sequence). The CDR3 length is 14 residues. The CDR3, as DNA: TGTGCCAGCAGGCTCGGGACAGACCACAATGAGCAGTTCTTC. Its translation is CASRLGTDHNEQFF.

This clonotype was picked up a small number of times. In nucleotides, the CDR3 is TGTGCCAGCAGTCAGGGGTTTTGGGCAACTAATGAAAAACTGTTTTTT. This codes for CASSQGFWATNEKLFF. The V call is TRBV27, the J call TRBJ1-4, with D possibly being TRBD1 (6 bases). V was shortened by 5 bases and J by 0 bases, with 13 bases between the two germline ends. The germline CDR1 and CDR2 sequences are MNHEY and SMNVEV (reference sequence). This CDR3 region has 16 residues.

Comment on this clonotype: Since a much larger clone is just one base distant, this may be a read error. The chain has TRBV7-2 and TRBJ2-3; 9 bases map to TRBD2. The V segment lost 2 bases and the J segment 0 bases; nucleotides outside the gene matches: 6. The germline CDR1 and CDR2 sequences are SGHTA and FQGNSA. The CDR3 has 17 residues. In DNA, the CDR3 is TGTACCAGCAGCTTAAGTAGCGGGGGCCCTAGCACAGATACGCAGTATTTT. As protein: CTSSLSSGGPSTDTQYF.

This clonotype came up a few times. The chain carries TRBV6-5 and TRBJ2-5, with TRBD2 matching 8 bases. After removal of 6 bases from V and 1 base from J, the junction contained 19 bases not matched to a gene. Germline V gene lookup returns CDR1 MNHEY and CDR2 SVGAGI. This CDR3 is built from 19 residues. The CDR3 is CASSLPPGGPPVGQETQYF. In nucleotides, the CDR3 is TGTGCCAGCAGCCTCCCCCCGGGGGGGCCCCCCGTTGGCCAAGAGACCCAGTACTTC.

This chain joins TRBV6-1 and TRBJ1-1; 7 bases fit TRBD1. CDR3 length: 12 amino acids. The V gene's germline CDR1 is MNHNS and CDR2 SASEGT. Trimming cost V 8 bases and J 6 bases; bases outside gene matches: 6. The CDR3 bases are TGTGCCAGCTACAGGGGCGCCGCTGAAGCTTTCTTT. Protein sequence: CASYRGAAEAFF.

This clonotype has a count of ten or more. This rearrangement joins TRBV7-6 to TRBJ1-6, with D possibly being TRBD1 (6 bases). Between the trimmed V and J ends, which lost 1 base and 7 bases, there was a span of 11 bases. This CDR3 has 15 amino acids. Germline V gives CDR1 SGHVS, CDR2 FNYEAQ. DNA for the CDR3: TGTGCCAGCAGCTTAGACGCAGGGGCCAATTCACCCCTCCACTTT. It specifies CASSLDAGANSPLHF.

V is TRBV7-9 and J is TRBJ1-2; 8 bases line up with TRBD1. Per the germline V gene, CDR1 is SEHNR and CDR2 is FQNEAQ (reference sequence). Trimming removed 9 bases from V and 4 bases from J; junction bases left unmatched: 4. The CDR3 loop spans 12 amino acids. The CDR3 DNA sequence: TGTGCCAGTAAGGGACAGGCCTATGGCTACACCTTC. Translated: CASKGQAYGYTF.

The gene calls are TRBV4-1 and TRBJ2-1; D gene uncertain. Germline lookup yields CDR1 MGHRA and CDR2 YSYEKL. The CDR3 extends over 15 amino acids. Trimming took 1 base from V and 3 from J, leaving 10 bases between them. The CDR3 protein is CASSQAPRFYNEQFF. Here the CDR3 DNA reads TGCGCCAGCAGCCAAGCTCCCAGATTCTACAATGAGCAGTTCTTC.

This chain uses TRBV5-5 with TRBJ1-2; D is unclear. The V and J ends lost 1 base and 8 bases respectively, with 12 bases between them. This CDR3 has 13 amino acids. In germline, CDR1 is SGHKS, CDR2 YYEKEE (reference sequence). CDR3 protein: CASSLLEAGGYTF. The DNA of the CDR3 is TGTGCCAGCAGCTTGCTGGAGGCGGGAGGCTACACCTTC.

This clonotype showed up just a few times. The V call is TRBV6-5, the J call TRBJ2-1, with 10 bases aligning to TRBD1. Trimming took 0 bases from V and 8 from J; bases not matched to a gene: 4. This CDR3 spans 15 amino acids. Germline V gene lookup returns CDR1 MNHEY and CDR2 SVGAGI. CDR3 in amino acids: CASSYSGQGWDEQFF. The CDR3 DNA reads as TGTGCCAGCAGTTACTCGGGACAGGGGTGGGATGAGCAGTTCTTC.

In this sample, this clonotype turned up a few times. This chain joins TRBV5-1 and TRBJ1-1; D remains unclear. The germline V and J ends were trimmed by 3 bases and 1 base, with 7 bases remaining between them. Per the germline V gene, CDR1 is SGHRS and CDR2 is YFSETQ. This CDR3 has 13 amino acids. Here the CDR3 DNA reads TGCGCCAGCAGCTCCAGGAAGAACACTGAAGCTTTCTTT. It yields the protein CASSSRKNTEAFF.

This clonotype appeared many times. This rearrangement joins TRBV7-6 to TRBJ1-3, with D perhaps matching TRBD1 (5 bases). The CDR3 contains 15 residues. Trimming cost V 1 base and J 2 bases, with 9 bases left between them. CDR1 is SGHVS and CDR2 is FNYEAQ in the germline V gene. CDR3 residues: CASSLGGLPGNTIYF. The CDR3 DNA follows: TGTGCCAGCAGCTTAGGGGGCCTACCTGGAAACACCATATATTTT.

This clonotype was seen more than once but under ten times. The chain uses TRBV7-4 and TRBJ1-5, with D uncertain. V dropped 2 bases and J dropped 4 bases, with 15 bases sitting between them. The length of the CDR3 is 16 residues. Germline assignment: CDR1 SGHVT and CDR2 SQSDAQ. CDR3: CASSLRETEPNQPQHF. The CDR3 region has the DNA TGTGCCAGCAGCTTACGGGAAACAGAACCTAATCAGCCCCAGCATTTT.

This clonotype showed up just a few times. The chain couples TRBV4-1 to TRBJ2-3, with TRBD2 matching 10 bases. This CDR3 contains 17 residues. Per germline, CDR1 MGHRA and CDR2 YSYEKL. Germline trimming cut 1 base from V and 4 bases from J; bases unmatched to any gene: 8. For the CDR3, the DNA is TGCGCCAGCAGCCAAGGAGGATTAGCGGGGGGCCCAGATACGCAGTATTTT. Its translation is CASSQGGLAGGPDTQYF.

Only a few counts were recorded for this clonotype. The chain combines TRBV6-1 with TRBJ1-1, with D hard to call. CDR1 is MNHNS, CDR2 SASEGT, per germline. This CDR3 spans 9 amino acids. Trimming shortened V by 8 bases and J by 7 bases, and 5 bases separated the two germline ends. DNA for the CDR3: TGTGCCAGCGGGTTTGAAGCTTTCTTT. Its protein is CASGFEAFF.

This clonotype was observed at least ten times. The chain carries TRBV7-8 and TRBJ2-3; the D call may be TRBD1 or TRBD2 (5 bases each). CDR3 length: 13 amino acids. Germline V CDR1 and CDR2: SGHVS, FQNEAQ. V was clipped by 5 bases and J by 4 bases, with 10 bases between them. CDR3 bases: TGTGCCAGCAGCATGGGGGTCTCAGATACGCAGTATTTT. As protein: CASSMGVSDTQYF.

This clonotype was detected ten times or more. The chain has TRBV7-6 and TRBJ2-2; TRBD1 is a possible D gene (5 bases). There are 15 residues in the CDR3. The germline CDR1 and CDR2 sequences are SGHVS and FNYEAQ. Trimming took off 5 bases at V and 6 bases at J, with 16 bases between the two ends. For the CDR3, the DNA is TGTGCCAGCAGCACCCCAGGGTACGGTCCCGGGGAGCTGTTTTTT. Translating gives CASSTPGYGPGELFF.

This clonotype was seen a handful of times. The chain has TRBV12-3 or TRBV12-4 and TRBJ2-3, with D possibly matching TRBD1 (5 bases). The CDR3 totals 14 residues. Trimming pared 5 bases from V and 5 bases from J, leaving 14 bases between. CDR3 DNA: TGTGCCAGCAGTATCAGGGCGGTGCTAGATACGCAGTATTTT. Encoded protein: CASSIRAVLDTQYF.

This sequence joins TRBV12-3 or TRBV12-4 and TRBJ1-4, with a possible D match to TRBD1 (5 bases). V lost 5 bases to trimming and J lost 7 bases, with 14 bases between them. CDR3 length equals 14 residues. The CDR3 region is CASSPRGGGEKLFF. CDR3 bases: TGTGCCAGCAGTCCCCGGGGGGGGGGTGAAAAACTGTTTTTT.

The CDR3 region is CASSSGTVYQETQYF. The CDR3 DNA reads as TGTGCCAGCAGTAGCGGGACAGTGTACCAAGAGACCCAGTACTTC. The chain links TRBV6-5 to TRBJ2-5; D is tentatively TRBD1 or TRBD2 (7 bases each). Per germline, CDR1 MNHEY and CDR2 SVGAGI. Deletions cut 5 bases from V and 0 bases from J, with 13 bases between. The CDR3 has 15 amino acids.

With respect to this clonotype: One junction end does not reproduce the germline sequence, and a read error may be involved. V gene TRBV7-9 combines with J gene TRBJ2-4; 8 nucleotides line up with TRBD2. Germline V CDR1 and CDR2: SEHNR, FQNEAQ (reference sequence). The CDR3 loop spans 15 amino acids. The CDR3 DNA follows: TGTGCCAGCAGCTATAGCGGGGATACCAAAAACACTCAGTACTTC. As protein: CASSYSGDTKNTQYF.